This TCR beta chain was identified in a study of blood T cell repertoires in COVID-19. Background on the study: From the United States, Italy and Spain came samples of acute and convalescent COVID-19. T cells, B-cell-depleted T cells, or PBMCs supplied cDNA or gDNA.

Unmatched junction bases numbered 6, after V lost 2 bases and J lost 7 bases. The CDR3 extends over 15 amino acids. Germline loops: CDR1 MNHEY, CDR2 SVGAGI. As handled by the study authors: Counts of nucleated cells, estimated from reference gene primer amplification, were obtained. Assay: immunoSEQ multiplex PCR; the TCRdb copy retains only in-frame clones and omits some. That table supplies the V and J calls and clone size; D and trimming were determined from the DNA. This table holds about 48,000 clones, approximately 90% found once. This chain connects TRBV6-5 to TRBJ2-3; 10 bases fit TRBD1. This sequence was found in a man aged 65 to 85 with acute or convalescent COVID-19. The sequenced sample consisted of peripheral blood. CDR3 bases: TGTGCCAGCAGTTACGGGGGGACAGGGGAAAATACGCAGTATTTT. It yields the protein CASSYGGTGENTQYF.